This TCR beta chain originates from a study of neurological immune-mediated disorders. Study results and limitations: Whereas HTLV-1-associated myelopathy showed the most TCR clonal expansion, multiple sclerosis showed the least, with levels below those of healthy controls.

On this clonotype itself: Its antigen is currently unknown.

Germline values: CDR1 DFQATT, CDR2 SNEGSKA (reference sequence). CDR3 size: 15 residues. V gave up 1 base and J gave up 0 bases; unmatched junction bases: 0. The making of cDNA relied on 5'RACE with 10-nucleotide random UMIs. Each CDR3 protein is one row after TCRdb ran MiXCR on the 5' RACE reads. The sample contains tens of thousands of distinct CDR3 sequences, roughly an eighth of which appear only once. The study drew its healthy controls from blood bank volunteers in Maryland, USA. This clonotype was obtained from a woman between 45 and 65 years old in good health. Sequencing was performed on PBMCs. The chain carries TRBV20-1 and TRBJ2-1; 10 bases line up with TRBD2. The CDR3 loop reads CSARGTSGSYNEQFF. DNA for the CDR3: TGCAGTGCTAGAGGGACTAGCGGCTCCTACAATGAGCAGTTCTTC.